This TCR beta chain derives from a study of blood T cell repertoires in COVID-19. The CDR3 sequence is 16 residues long. From germline, CDR1 is WNHNN and CDR2 SYGVQD (reference sequence). With 5 bases clipped from V and 6 bases from J, the junction kept 11 bases outside the gene matches. Libraries were prepared by immunoSEQ multiplex PCR; TCRdb keeps only in-frame clonotypes and omits some of them. Seen here are about 100,000 clones, about 90% observed once, and the top ten hold roughly a sixth. The sample was peripheral blood. This sequence joins TRBV10-1 and TRBJ2-1; 9 bases fit TRBD2. The source is a man aged 50 or older with acute or convalescent COVID-19. Here the CDR3 reads CASSLKTGTSFNEQFF. CDR3 sequence (DNA): TGCGCCAGCAGTCTGAAAACCGGGACTAGCTTCAATGAGCAGTTCTTC.